The clone carrying this T cell receptor (beta chain) was seen ten or more times. Its target is not known. PBMCs stemmed from more than 7.5 ml fresh peripheral blood. The entry originates in a study of T cells in Graves' hyperthyroidism and ophthalmopathy. Study-level results: Model predictions of ophthalmopathy came a median around 6.5 months before onset. Ophthalmopathy and stable hyperthyroidism were separated by a 13 V-J model. Among clonotypes expanded in thyroid above 0.001, most were also found in blood.

There were TCR beta CDR3 regions amplified from RNA transcripts. HTBI primers were used for first-round RT-PCR of the TCR CDR3. TCRdb recomputed calls from the multiplex PCR reads with MiXCR, one row per CDR3 protein. Among under 600,000 distinct CDR3 sequences listed, about a sixth were seen once. This TCR was sampled from a woman in her thirties or forties with Graves' ophthalmopathy. Material for sequencing was blood.

The CDR3 DNA is TGCAGTGCTACGAGTGGGACTAGCGGGGGAGGTGAGCAGTTCTTC. Its translation: CSATSGTSGGGEQFF. J is TRBJ2-1 and V is TRBV20-1; 14 nucleotides align to TRBD2. Germline-derived CDR1 and CDR2 are DFQATT and SNEGSKA (reference sequence). The trim removed 4 bases at V and 9 bases at J, leaving 8 bases unmatched. CDR3 length: 15 residues.